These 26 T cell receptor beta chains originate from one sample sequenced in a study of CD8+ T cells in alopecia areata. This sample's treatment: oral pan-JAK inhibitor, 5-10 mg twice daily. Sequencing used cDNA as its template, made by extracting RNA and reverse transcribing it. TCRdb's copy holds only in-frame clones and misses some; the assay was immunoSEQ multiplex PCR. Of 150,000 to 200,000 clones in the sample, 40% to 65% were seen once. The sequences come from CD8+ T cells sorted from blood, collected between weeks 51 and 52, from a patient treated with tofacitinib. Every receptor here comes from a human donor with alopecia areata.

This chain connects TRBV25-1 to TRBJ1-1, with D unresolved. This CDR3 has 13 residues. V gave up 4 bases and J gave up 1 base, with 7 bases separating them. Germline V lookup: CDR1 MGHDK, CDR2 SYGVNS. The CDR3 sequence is CASSVGRNTEAFF. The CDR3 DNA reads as TGTGCCAGCAGTGTCGGACGGAACACTGAAGCTTTCTTT.

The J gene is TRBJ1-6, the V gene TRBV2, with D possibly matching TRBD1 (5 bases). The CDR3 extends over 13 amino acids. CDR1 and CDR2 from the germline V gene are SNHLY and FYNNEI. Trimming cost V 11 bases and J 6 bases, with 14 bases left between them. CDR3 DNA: TGTGCCGTAGGGGAGAGGCCTAATTCACCCCTCCACTTT. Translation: CAVGERPNSPLHF.

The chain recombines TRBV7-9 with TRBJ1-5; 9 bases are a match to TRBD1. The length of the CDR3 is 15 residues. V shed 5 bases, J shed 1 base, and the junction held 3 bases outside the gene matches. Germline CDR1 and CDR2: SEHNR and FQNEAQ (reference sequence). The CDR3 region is CASSPGQGSNQPQHF. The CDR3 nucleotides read TGTGCCAGCAGCCCGGGACAGGGCAGCAATCAGCCCCAGCATTTT.

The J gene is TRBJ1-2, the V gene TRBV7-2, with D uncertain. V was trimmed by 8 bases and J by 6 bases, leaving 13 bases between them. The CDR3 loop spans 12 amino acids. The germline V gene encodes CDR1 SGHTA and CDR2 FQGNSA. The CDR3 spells CASSVLGHGYTF. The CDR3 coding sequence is TGTGCCAGCTCCGTCCTCGGCCATGGCTACACCTTC.

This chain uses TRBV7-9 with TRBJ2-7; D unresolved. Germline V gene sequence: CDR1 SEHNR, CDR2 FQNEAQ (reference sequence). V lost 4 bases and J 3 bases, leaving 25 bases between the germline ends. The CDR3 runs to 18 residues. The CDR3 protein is CASSSTTDGYLRGYEQYF. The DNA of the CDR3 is TGTGCCAGCAGCTCGACGACCGACGGCTACCTTAGAGGCTACGAGCAGTACTTC.

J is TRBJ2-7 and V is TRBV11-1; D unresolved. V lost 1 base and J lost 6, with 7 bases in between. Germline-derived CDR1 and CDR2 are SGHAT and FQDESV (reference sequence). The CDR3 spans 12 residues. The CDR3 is CASSLVGTEQYF. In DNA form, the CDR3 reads TGTGCCAGCAGCTTAGTGGGAACCGAGCAGTACTTC. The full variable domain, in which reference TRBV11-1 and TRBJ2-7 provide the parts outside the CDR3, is EAEVAQSPRYKITEKSQAVAFWCDPISGHATLYWYRQILGQGPELLVQFQDESVVDDSQLPKDRFSAERLKGVDSTLKIQPAELGDSAMYLCASSLVGTEQYFGPGTRLTVT.

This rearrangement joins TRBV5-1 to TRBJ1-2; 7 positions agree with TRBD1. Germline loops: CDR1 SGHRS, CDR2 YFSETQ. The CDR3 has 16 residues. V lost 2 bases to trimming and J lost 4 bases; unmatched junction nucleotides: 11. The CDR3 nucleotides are TGCGCCAGCAGCTTAGACCCCCGGGACAGATTCTATGGCTACACCTTC. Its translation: CASSLDPRDRFYGYTF.

The CDR3 DNA reads TGTGCCAGTAGGAGAGGACCAGATACGCAGTATTTT. This translates into CASRRGPDTQYF. The chain is built from TRBV19 and TRBJ2-3; D gene ambiguous. V lost 6 bases and J 4 bases, leaving 8 bases between the germline ends. Germline V gene data show CDR1 as LNHDA and CDR2 as SQIVND (reference sequence). The CDR3 is 12 residues long.

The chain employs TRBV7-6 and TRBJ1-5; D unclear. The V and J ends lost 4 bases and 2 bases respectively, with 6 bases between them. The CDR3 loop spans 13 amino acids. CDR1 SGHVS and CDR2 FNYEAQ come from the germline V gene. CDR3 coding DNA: TGTGCCAGCAGCTCGAGAGGCAATCAGCCCCAGCATTTT. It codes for CASSSRGNQPQHF.

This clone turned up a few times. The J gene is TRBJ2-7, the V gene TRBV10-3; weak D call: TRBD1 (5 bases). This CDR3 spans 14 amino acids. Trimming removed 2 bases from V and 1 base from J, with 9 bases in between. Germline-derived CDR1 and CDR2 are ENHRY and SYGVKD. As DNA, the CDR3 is TGTGCCATCAGTGAGATAGGGGAATCCTACGAGCAGTACTTC. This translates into CAISEIGESYEQYF.

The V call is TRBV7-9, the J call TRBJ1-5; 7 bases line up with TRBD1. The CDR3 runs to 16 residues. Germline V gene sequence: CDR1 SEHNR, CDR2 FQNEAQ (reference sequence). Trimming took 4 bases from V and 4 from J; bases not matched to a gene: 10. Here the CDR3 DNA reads TGTGCCAGCAGCTGGGGCTTGAGGGGGCAGAATCAGCCCCAGCATTTT. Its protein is CASSWGLRGQNQPQHF. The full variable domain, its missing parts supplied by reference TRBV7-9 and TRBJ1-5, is DTGVSQNPRHKITKRGQNVTFRCDPISEHNRLYWYRQTLGQGPEFLTYFQNEAQLEKSRLLSDRFSAERPKGSFSTLEIQRTEQGDSAMYLCASSWGLRGQNQPQHFGDGTRLSIL.

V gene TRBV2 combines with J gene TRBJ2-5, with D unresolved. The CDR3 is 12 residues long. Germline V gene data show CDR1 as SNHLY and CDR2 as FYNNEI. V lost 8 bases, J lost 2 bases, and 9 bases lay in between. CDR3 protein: CASLWGQETQYF. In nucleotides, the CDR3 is TGTGCCAGCCTCTGGGGTCAAGAGACCCAGTACTTC.

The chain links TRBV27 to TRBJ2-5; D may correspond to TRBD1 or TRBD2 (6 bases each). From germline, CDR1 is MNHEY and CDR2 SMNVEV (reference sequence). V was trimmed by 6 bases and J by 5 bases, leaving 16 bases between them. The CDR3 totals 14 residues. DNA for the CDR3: TGTGCCAGCAGCCCGGGGGCGGGGCCGGAGACCCAGTACTTC. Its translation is CASSPGAGPETQYF.

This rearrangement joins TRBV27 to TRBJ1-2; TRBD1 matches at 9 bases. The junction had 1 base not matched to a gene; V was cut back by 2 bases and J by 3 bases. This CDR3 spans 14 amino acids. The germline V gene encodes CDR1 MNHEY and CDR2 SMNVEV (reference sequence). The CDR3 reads CASSLDRGDYGYTF. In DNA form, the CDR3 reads TGTGCCAGCAGTTTAGACAGGGGGGACTATGGCTACACCTTC.

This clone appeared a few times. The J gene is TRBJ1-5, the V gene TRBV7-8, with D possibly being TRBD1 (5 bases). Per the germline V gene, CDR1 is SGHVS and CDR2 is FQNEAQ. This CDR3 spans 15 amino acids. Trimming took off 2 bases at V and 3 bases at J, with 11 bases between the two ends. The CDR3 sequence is CASSLSGQHNQPQHF. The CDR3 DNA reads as TGTGCCAGCAGCTTATCGGGGCAACACAATCAGCCCCAGCATTTT.

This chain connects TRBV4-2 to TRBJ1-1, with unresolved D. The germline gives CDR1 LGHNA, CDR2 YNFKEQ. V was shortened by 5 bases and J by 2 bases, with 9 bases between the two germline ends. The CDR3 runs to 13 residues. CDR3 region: CASSSTENTEAFF. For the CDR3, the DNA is TGTGCCAGCAGCTCTACGGAAAACACTGAAGCTTTCTTT.

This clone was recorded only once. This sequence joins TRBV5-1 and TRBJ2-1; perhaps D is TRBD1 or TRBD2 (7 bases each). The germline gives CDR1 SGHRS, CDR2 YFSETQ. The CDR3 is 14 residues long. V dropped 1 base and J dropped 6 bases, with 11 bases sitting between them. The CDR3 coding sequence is TGCGCCAGCAGCTTGCCAGGGGGGGTCAATGAGCAGTTCTTC. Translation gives CASSLPGGVNEQFF.

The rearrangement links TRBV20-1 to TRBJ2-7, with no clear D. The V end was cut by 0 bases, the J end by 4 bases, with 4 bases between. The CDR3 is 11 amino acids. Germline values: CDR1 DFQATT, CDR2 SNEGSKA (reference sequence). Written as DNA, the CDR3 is TGCAGTGCTAGAGACATTTACGAGCAGTACTTC. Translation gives CSARDIYEQYF.

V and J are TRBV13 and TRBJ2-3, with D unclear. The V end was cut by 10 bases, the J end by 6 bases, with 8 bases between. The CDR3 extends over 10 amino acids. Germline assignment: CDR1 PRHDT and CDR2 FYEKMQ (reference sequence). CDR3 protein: CATGGDTQYF. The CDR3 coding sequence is TGTGCCACCGGTGGGGATACGCAGTATTTT.

The CDR3 sequence: CASSRLAASSGANVLTF. The DNA of the CDR3 is TGTGCCAGCAGCCGACTAGCCGCGAGCTCTGGGGCCAACGTCCTGACTTTC. The chain carries TRBV13 and TRBJ2-6; 7 nucleotides line up with TRBD2. CDR3 length: 17 residues. V was pared by 5 bases and J by 0 bases, with 7 bases of the junction left unmatched. CDR1 and CDR2 from the germline V gene are PRHDT and FYEKMQ (reference sequence).

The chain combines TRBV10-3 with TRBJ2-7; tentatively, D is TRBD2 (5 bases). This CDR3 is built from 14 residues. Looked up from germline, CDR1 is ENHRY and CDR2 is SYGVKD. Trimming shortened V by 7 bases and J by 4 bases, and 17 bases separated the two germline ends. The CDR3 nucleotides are TGTGCCATCAAAGGAGGACGGTCAAAATACGAGCAGTACTTC. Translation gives CAIKGGRSKYEQYF.

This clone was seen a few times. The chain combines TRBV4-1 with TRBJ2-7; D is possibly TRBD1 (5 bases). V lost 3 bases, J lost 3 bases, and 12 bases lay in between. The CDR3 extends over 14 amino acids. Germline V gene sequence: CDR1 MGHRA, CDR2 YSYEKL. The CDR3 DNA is TGCGCCAGCAGCCAGGGGCTATCGGGCTACGAGCAGTACTTC. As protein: CASSQGLSGYEQYF.

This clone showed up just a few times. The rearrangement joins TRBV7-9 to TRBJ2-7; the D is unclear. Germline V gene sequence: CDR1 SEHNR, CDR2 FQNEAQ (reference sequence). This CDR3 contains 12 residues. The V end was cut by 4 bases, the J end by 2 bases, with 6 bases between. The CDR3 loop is CASSSAAYEQYF. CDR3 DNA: TGTGCCAGCAGCTCCGCTGCCTACGAGCAGTACTTC.

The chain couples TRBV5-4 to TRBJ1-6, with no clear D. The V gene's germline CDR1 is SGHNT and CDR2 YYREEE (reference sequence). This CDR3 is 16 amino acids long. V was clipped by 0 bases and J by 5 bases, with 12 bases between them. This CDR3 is CASSLGSNSNNSPLHF. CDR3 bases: TGTGCCAGCAGCTTGGGATCGAACTCAAATAATTCACCCCTCCACTTT.

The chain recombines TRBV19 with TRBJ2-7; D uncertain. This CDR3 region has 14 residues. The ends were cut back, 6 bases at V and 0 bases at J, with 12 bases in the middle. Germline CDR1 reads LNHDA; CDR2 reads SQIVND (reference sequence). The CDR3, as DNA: TGTGCCAGTAGCGAACAGTGGGTCTCCTACGAGCAGTACTTC. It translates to CASSEQWVSYEQYF.

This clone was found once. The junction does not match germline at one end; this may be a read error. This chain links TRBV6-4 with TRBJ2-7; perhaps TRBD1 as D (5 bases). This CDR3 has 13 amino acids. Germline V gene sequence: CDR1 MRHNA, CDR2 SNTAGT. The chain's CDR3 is CASSYSPGNEQYF. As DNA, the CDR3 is TGTGCCAGCAGTTACTCGCCAGGGAACGAGCAGTACTTC.